Below are 6 T cell receptor beta chains sequenced from a single sample in a study of OX40 agonist ivuxolimab in advanced cancers. The data were produced by immunoSEQ multiplex PCR, yet TCRdb's version contains in-frame clones alone and is incomplete. Of fewer than 120,000 clones in the sample, approximately 90% were seen once. The sequencing here drew on CD4+ or CD8+ T cells sorted from blood, taken in a trial of the OX40 agonist ivuxolimab. The receptors stem from an adult with an advanced solid tumor such as melanoma, head and neck, liver or kidney cancer.

V and J are TRBV18 and TRBJ2-1, with 8 bases identical to TRBD1. Germline CDR1 KGHSH, CDR2 LQKENI. The CDR3 is made up of 17 amino acids. J lost 8 bases, V lost 3 bases, and 15 bases had no gene match. CDR3 nucleotide sequence: TGTGCCAGCTCACCCCGGGGACAGGACGCCTCGGGGGATGAGCAGTTCTTC. This codes for CASSPRGQDASGDEQFF. Full variable domain (rest looked up from reference TRBV18 and TRBJ2-1): NAGVMQNPRHLVRRRGQEARLRCSPMKGHSHVYWYRQLPEEGLKFMVYLQKENIIDESGMPKERFSAEFPKEGPSILRIQQVVRGDSAAYFCASSPRGQDASGDEQFFGPGTRLTVL.

Of note for this clone: The junction shows a germline mismatch at one end, possibly a read error. The V and J genes are TRBV18 and TRBJ1-2, with D uncertain. Germline CDR1 KGHSH, CDR2 LQKENI. CDR3 length: 13 amino acids. CDR3 nucleotide sequence: TGTGCTAGCTTCAATCCAAGGGCTTTTGGCTACACCTTC. Translated, it gives CASFNPRAFGYTF.

The chain recombines TRBV9 with TRBJ2-1; D ambiguous. Trimming left V 4 bases short and J 0 bases short, with 8 bases between. Per the germline V gene, CDR1 is SGDLS and CDR2 is YYNGEE. The CDR3 is 14 residues long. The CDR3 DNA sequence: TGTGCCAGCAGCCGGACCAGCTCCTACAATGAGCAGTTCTTC. As protein: CASSRTSSYNEQFF.

This chain connects TRBV29-1 to TRBJ1-5, with D unresolved. V was pared by 6 bases and J by 4 bases, with 13 bases between. This CDR3 has 13 amino acids. Germline CDR1 is SQVTM and CDR2 is ANQGSEA. The CDR3 spells CSVRLENNQPQHF. The CDR3, as DNA: TGCAGCGTCCGACTCGAAAATAATCAGCCCCAGCATTTT.

This chain joins TRBV10-2 and TRBJ1-2; the match to TRBD1 covers 7 bases. The CDR3 consists of 14 residues. In germline, CDR1 is WSHSY, CDR2 SAAADI. V dropped 7 bases and J dropped 2; count of bases not matched to a gene: 7. This chain's CDR3 is CASTTGTENYGYTF. In DNA form, the CDR3 reads TGCGCCAGCACTACCGGGACAGAGAACTATGGCTACACCTTC.

The rearrangement links TRBV9 to TRBJ1-4, with D unclear. Per the germline V gene, CDR1 is SGDLS and CDR2 is YYNGEE. V lost 0 bases and J lost 3, with 9 bases in between. The CDR3 runs to 15 residues. CDR3 coding DNA: TGTGCCAGCAGCGTAGATGGGATGGCTAATGAAAAACTGTTTTTT. Its protein is CASSVDGMANEKLFF.